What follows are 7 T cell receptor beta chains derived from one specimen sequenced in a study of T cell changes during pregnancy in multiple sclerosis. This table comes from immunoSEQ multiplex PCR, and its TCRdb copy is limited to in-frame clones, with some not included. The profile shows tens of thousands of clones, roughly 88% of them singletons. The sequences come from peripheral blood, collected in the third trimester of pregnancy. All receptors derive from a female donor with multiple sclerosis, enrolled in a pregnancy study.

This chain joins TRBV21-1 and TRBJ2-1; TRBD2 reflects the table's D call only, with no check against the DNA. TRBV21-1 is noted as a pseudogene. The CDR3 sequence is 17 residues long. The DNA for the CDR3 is TGTGCCAGCAGCAAAGCCAGCGGGGGGCCTTCCTACAATGAGCAGTTCTTC. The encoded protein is CASSKASGGPSYNEQFF.

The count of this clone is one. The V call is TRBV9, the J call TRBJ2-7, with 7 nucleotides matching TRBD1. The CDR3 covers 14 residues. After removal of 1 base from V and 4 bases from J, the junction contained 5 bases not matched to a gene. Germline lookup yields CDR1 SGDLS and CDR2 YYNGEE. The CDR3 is CASSVQGVPYEQYF. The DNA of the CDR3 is TGTGCCAGCAGCGTACAGGGGGTGCCGTACGAGCAGTACTTC.

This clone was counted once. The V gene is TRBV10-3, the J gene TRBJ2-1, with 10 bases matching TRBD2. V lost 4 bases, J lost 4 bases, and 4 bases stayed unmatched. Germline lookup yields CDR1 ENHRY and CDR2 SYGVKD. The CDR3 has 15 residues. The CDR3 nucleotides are TGTGCCATCAGTGGGGGACTAGCGACATACAATGAGCAGTTCTTC. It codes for CAISGGLATYNEQFF.

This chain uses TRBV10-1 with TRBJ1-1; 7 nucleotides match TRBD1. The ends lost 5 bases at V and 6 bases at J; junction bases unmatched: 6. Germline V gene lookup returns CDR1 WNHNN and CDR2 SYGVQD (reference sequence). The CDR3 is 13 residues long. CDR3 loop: CASSKGQSPEAFF. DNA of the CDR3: TGCGCCAGCAGTAAGGGACAGAGTCCTGAAGCTTTCTTT.

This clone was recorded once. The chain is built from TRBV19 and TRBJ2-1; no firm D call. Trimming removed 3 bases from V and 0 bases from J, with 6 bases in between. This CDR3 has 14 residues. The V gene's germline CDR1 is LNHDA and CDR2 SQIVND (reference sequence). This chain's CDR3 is CASSIFSSYNEQFF. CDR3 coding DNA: TGTGCCAGTAGTATCTTCAGCTCCTACAATGAGCAGTTCTTC.

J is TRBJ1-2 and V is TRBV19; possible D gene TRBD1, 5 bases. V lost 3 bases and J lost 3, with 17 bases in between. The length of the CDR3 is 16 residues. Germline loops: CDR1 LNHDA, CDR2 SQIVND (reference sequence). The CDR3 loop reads CASSIRREVFDYGYTF. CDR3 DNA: TGTGCCAGTAGTATCCGCAGGGAGGTATTCGACTATGGCTACACCTTC.

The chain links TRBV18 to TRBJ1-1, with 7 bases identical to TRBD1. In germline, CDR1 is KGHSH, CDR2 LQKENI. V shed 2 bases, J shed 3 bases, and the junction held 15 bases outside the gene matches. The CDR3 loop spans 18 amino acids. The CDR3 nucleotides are TGTGCCAGCTCACCATACCGACAGGGCCTAAATATGGACACTGAAGCTTTCTTT. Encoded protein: CASSPYRQGLNMDTEAFF.